This T cell receptor (beta chain) was captured in a study of response to subunit inactivated influenza vaccine. Whole-study findings and limits: T cells newly recruited by each seasonal influenza vaccination are few, the authors suggested.

There are 14 residues in the CDR3. V shed 5 bases, J shed 9 bases, and the junction held 7 bases outside the gene matches. TCRdb reprocessed the RT-PCR reads via MiXCR and lists one record per CDR3 protein. The repertoire has about 540,000 distinct CDR3 sequences, approximately 15% of them found once; the top ten carry over 8.5%. This clonotype came up a few times. Antigen: not known. V gene TRBV12-3 or TRBV12-4 combines with J gene TRBJ2-1, with 10 nucleotides matching TRBD2. The receptor's source is a man aged 50-59 years who received an inactivated influenza vaccine. The source material was PBMCs from blood, sampled about 12 days after vaccination. The CDR3 DNA reads as TGTGCCAGCAGTCCAGCGGGGGGGCTTTCTGAGCAGTTCTTC. It translates to CASSPAGGLSEQFF.